A selection of T cell receptor beta chains follows, all from one sample in a study of T-cell reconstitution after alpha-beta-depleted transplantation in children. TCRdb recomputed calls from the PCR reads with MiXCR, one row per CDR3 protein. The sample includes about 980,000 distinct CDR3 sequences, 25% to 30% of them seen just once. Material: PBMCs, mostly from graft donor cells, obtained 360 days after TCRalphabeta/CD19-depleted stem cell transplant. All receptors derive from a boy in the first two years of life who had a stem cell transplant for SCID, so the T cells may come from the graft donor. Both conserved end residues are part of each CDR3. The order of the fields is D gene, clone size, J gene, V gene, CDR3 protein, CDR3 DNA. The D gene is left open where the match is weak. Some rows have no size entry. The others give once, few or many, or a class for an expanded clone.

NA,few,TRBJ2-7,TRBV4-1,CASSPVKGSNSYEQYF,TGCGCCAGCAGCCCCGTTAAGGGGTCTAACTCCTACGAGCAGTACTTC
TRBD1,NA,TRBJ2-2,TRBV20-1,CSARRTGYYNTGELFF,TGCAGTGCACGACGGACAGGGTATTATAACACCGGGGAGCTGTTTTTT
TRBD2,NA,TRBJ2-7,TRBV20-1,CSAQAGHEQYF,TGCAGTGCTCAAGCGGGGCACGAGCAGTACTTC
NA,NA,TRBJ2-5,TRBV5-5,CASSLVRVRGQETQYF,TGTGCCAGCAGCTTGGTGCGGGTAAGGGGGCAAGAGACCCAGTACTTC
NA,NA,TRBJ2-7,TRBV15,CATSRERWGSYEQYF,TGTGCCACCAGCAGAGAGAGGTGGGGGAGCTACGAGCAGTACTTC
NA,few,TRBJ2-6,TRBV4-1,CASSQVSQSSGANVLTF,TGCGCCAGCAGCCAAGTTTCACAGAGCTCTGGGGCCAACGTCCTGACTTTC
TRBD2,NA,TRBJ2-1,TRBV4-3,CASSQDLAGGVDEQFF,TGCGCCAGCAGCCAAGATCTAGCGGGGGGGGTCGATGAGCAGTTCTTC
NA,NA,TRBJ1-5,TRBV4-2,CASSQEMQGLGNQPQHF,TGTGCCAGCAGCCAAGAGATGCAGGGGTTGGGGAATCAGCCCCAGCATTTT
NA,few,TRBJ1-6,TRBV7-6,CASSPGLSSYNSPLHF,TGTGCCAGCAGCCCGGGACTTAGCTCCTATAATTCACCCCTCCACTTT
NA,many,TRBJ2-1,TRBV7-3,CASSFGLSSYNEQFF,TGTGCCAGCAGCTTCGGACTTAGCTCCTACAATGAGCAGTTCTTC
NA,few,TRBJ2-7,TRBV10-3,CAISVSVPSYEQYF,TGTGCCATCAGTGTTAGCGTTCCTAGTTACGAGCAGTACTTC
NA,NA,TRBJ1-1,TRBV15,CATSREGRGAFF,TGTGCCACCAGCAGAGAAGGGAGGGGGGCTTTCTTT
NA,NA,TRBJ2-1,TRBV3-1,CASSQRLPRSHNEQFF,TGTGCCAGCAGCCAACGACTCCCTCGGTCGCACAATGAGCAGTTCTTC
NA,NA,TRBJ2-6,TRBV7-2,CASSLAQNSGANVLTF,TGTGCCAGCAGCTTAGCCCAAAACTCTGGGGCCAACGTCCTGACTTTC
NA,few,TRBJ2-2,TRBV5-1,CASSLTGETGELFF,TGCGCCAGCAGCTTGACGGGGGAGACCGGGGAGCTGTTTTTT
TRBD2,few,TRBJ2-7,TRBV20-1,CSASLLAGGSYEQYF,TGCAGTGCTAGTTTGCTAGCGGGGGGCTCCTACGAGCAGTACTTC